The following is a T cell receptor (beta chain) sequence with its context. Its antigen specificity is not known. No per-base quality is available; no much larger clone lies one base away. Interpreted using the paper, the time point label stands for: baseline before first vaccination. In the paper's terms, the treatment or condition label means: meningococcal conjugate vaccine given as trial control. Vaccinee samples came from UK trials COV001 and COV002, including a single-blind randomized controlled phase 2/3 trial of AZD1222 (ChAdOx1 nCoV-19) in healthy adults. For TCRbeta chain sequencing, PBMC samples from trial participants were taken at day 0 and at day 28 after the second dose. The CDR3 regions of human TCRbeta chains were analyzed by immunosequencing. The study's own analysis went as follows. Repertoire TCRs were matched against a reference library of SARS-CoV-2-specific TCRs generated with the MIRA antigen-specificity platform. Breadth was defined as the fraction of unique TCRs that were SARS-CoV-2-associated, and depth was defined as the fraction of total T cells that were SARS-CoV-2-associated. Using the MIRA data, every spike-specific TCR was mapped to the spike region that the TCR reacted to and assigned to either a CD4 or a CD8 class. Log10-transformed breadth and depth values were compared by one-way ANOVA with Sidak's multiple comparisons tests. The immuneACCESS repertoire file appears here via TCRdb, limited to in-frame rearrangements. These files lack a portion of the clones; in checked studies, under half of the deficit traces to unresolved V genes, and the cause of the others is not known. Clone size and V and J calls were adopted from that table, with D and trimming inferred from the DNA. This sample gives around 95,000 clones in total; around 87% of them show up just once. The ten largest clones take up roughly 4.2% of the sample.

The source of the sample is a study of T cell responses to AZD1222 COVID-19 vaccine (dated by TCRdb to about 2021). About the study as a whole: A total of about 250 trial participants underwent TCR sequencing, of whom 207 had received two doses of AZD1222 and around 25 had received two doses of the MenACWY control vaccine. Trial participants were enrolled by age into subgroups of 18-55, 56-69 and 70-plus years, and around 150, 28 and 57 TCR-sequenced participants, respectively, were included in these subgroups. Broad study findings and their caveats: Conclusions about previously exposed vaccinees are limited, since just a handful of AZD1222 recipients were seropositive for SARS-CoV-2 at baseline. In the small 56-69-year group, the increase in depth fell short of significance, most likely because of low power. Participants were mostly white British, with more females than males. The authors suggested clonal diversity may have been underestimated. Epitopes outside the regions mutated in the B.1.351 and B.1.1.7 variants were reportedly recognized by nearly half of the unique spike-specific TCRs. CD4 TCRs associated with the vaccine covered the entire spike protein, and the dominant responses were in regions 160-218 and 743-854. Because no samples from the day 14 peak response were available, repertoires could be characterized only after the peak T cell response. After two AZD1222 doses, spike-specific TCR breadth and depth were significantly higher than at day 0 and than in MenACWY recipients.

According to the germline V gene (reference sequence), CDR1 reads LNHDA and CDR2 reads SQIVND. From its cysteine to its phenylalanine, the CDR3 spans 14 amino acids. CDR3 DNA only is kept here, 42 bases in frame from base 1. V is shortened by 3 bases, J by 4 bases, and the region joining them spans 12 bases. The receptor's source is an adult in good health. The rearrangement combines TRBV19 with TRBJ1-2, with a tentative D gene TRBD1 over 6 matching bases. This sample comprised peripheral blood, obtained on day 0 of MenACWY control vaccination. CDR3 sequence: CASSMWGQSYGYTF. The DNA sequence is given as TGTGCCAGTAGTATGTGGGGACAAAGCTATGGCTACACCTTC.